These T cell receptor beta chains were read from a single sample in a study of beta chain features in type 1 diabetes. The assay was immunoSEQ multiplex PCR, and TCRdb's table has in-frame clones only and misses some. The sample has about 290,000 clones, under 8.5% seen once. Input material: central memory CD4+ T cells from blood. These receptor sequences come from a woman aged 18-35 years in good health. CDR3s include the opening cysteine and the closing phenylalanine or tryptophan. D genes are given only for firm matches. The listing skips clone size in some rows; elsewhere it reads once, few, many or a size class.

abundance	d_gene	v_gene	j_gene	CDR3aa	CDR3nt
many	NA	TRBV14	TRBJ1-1	CASSQASEAFF	TGTGCCAGCAGCCAAGCGAGTGAAGCTTTCTTT
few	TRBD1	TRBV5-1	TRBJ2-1	CASRSTGGNEQFF	TGCGCCAGCAGGTCCACAGGGGGCAATGAGCAGTTCTTC
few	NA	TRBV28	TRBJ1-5	CASLAGLQPPQHF	TGTGCCAGCCTAGCGGGACTCCAGCCGCCCCAGCATTTT
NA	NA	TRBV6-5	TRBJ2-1	CASSYSAGSYNEQFF	TGTGCCAGCAGTTACTCGGCAGGATCCTACAATGAGCAGTTCTTC
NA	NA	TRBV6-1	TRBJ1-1	CASSEWGTEAFF	TGTGCCAGCAGTGAATGGGGCACTGAAGCTTTCTTT
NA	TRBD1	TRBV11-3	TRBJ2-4	CASSPGQGIKNIQYF	TGTGCCAGCAGCCCGGGACAGGGGATCAAAAACATTCAGTACTTC
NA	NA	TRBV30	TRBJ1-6	CACPISSYGSPLHF	TGTGCCTGCCCCATATCCTCCTATGGTTCACCCCTCCACTTT
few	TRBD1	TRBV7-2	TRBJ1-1	CASILRDRHTEAFF	TGTGCCAGCATTCTCCGGGACAGGCACACTGAAGCTTTCTTT
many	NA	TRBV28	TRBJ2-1	CASSSGVPYNEQFF	TGTGCCAGCAGTTCCGGAGTCCCCTACAATGAGCAGTTCTTC
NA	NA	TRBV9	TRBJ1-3	CASSVSGNTIYF	TGTGCTAGCAGCGTAAGTGGAAACACCATATATTTT
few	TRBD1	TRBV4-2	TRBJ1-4	CASSQQQGKNEKLFF	TGTGCCAGCAGCCAGCAACAGGGGAAGAATGAAAAACTGTTTTTT
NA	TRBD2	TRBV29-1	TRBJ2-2	CSVESGRDHTGELFF	TGCAGCGTTGAATCGGGGAGGGACCACACCGGGGAGCTGTTTTTT
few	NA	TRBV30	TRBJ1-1	CAWSLAMNTEAFF	TGTGCCTGGAGTTTAGCCATGAACACTGAAGCTTTCTTT
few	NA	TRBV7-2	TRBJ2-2	CASSTQTENTGELFF	TGTGCCAGCAGCACTCAGACAGAGAACACCGGGGAGCTGTTTTTT
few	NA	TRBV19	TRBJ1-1	CASSTQPTETEAFF	TGTGCCAGTAGTACCCAACCGACGGAAACTGAAGCTTTCTTT
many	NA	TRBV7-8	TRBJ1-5	CASRRGRASDQPQHF	TGTGCCAGCAGACGGGGGAGGGCTAGCGATCAGCCCCAGCATTTT
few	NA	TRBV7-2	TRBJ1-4	CASSPSFGEKLFF	TGTGCCAGCAGCCCATCTTTTGGGGAAAAACTGTTTTTT
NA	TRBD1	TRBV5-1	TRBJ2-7	CASSLDVRGRRTNLYEQYF	TGCGCCAGCAGCTTGGATGTGAGGGGGCGAAGGACCAACCTCTACGAGCAGTACTTC
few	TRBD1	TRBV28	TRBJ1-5	CASTGQVQVGNQPQHF	TGTGCCAGCACCGGACAGGTTCAGGTTGGCAATCAGCCCCAGCATTTT
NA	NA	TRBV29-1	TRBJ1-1	CSVGSLGTEAFF	TGCAGCGTTGGGAGCCTGGGGACTGAAGCTTTCTTT